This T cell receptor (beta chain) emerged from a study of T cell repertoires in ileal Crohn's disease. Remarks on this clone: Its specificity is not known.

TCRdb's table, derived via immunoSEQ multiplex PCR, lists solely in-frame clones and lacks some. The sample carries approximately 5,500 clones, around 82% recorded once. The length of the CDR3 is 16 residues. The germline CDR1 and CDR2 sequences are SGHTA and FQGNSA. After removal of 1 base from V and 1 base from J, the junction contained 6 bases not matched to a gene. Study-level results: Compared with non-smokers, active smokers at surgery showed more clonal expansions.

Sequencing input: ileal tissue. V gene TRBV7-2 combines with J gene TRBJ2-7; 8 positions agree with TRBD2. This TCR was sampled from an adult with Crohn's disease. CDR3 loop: CASSLVRTSLSYEQYF. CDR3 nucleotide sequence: TGTGCCAGCAGCTTAGTGAGGACTAGCCTATCCTACGAGCAGTACTTC.